This passage covers 8 T cell receptor beta chains from one sample sequenced in a study of blood T cell repertoires in COVID-19. Produced via immunoSEQ multiplex PCR; TCRdb's table is partial and in-frame only. The repertoire holds 19,000 or so clones, more than 70% seen once, with around 8.9% in the top ten. The sample consisted of peripheral blood. The receptors here all came from a man aged 35 to 55 with active COVID-19.

This clone showed up just a few times. The gene calls are TRBV6-1 and TRBJ2-7, with D perhaps TRBD1 (6 bases). V was trimmed by 4 bases and J by 0 bases, leaving 16 bases between them. In germline, CDR1 is MNHNS, CDR2 SASEGT. This CDR3 region has 16 residues. The CDR3 nucleotides read TGTGCCAGCAGTGGCAAGGCAGGGGCAAACTCCTACGAGCAGTACTTC. Its protein is CASSGKAGANSYEQYF.

The V and J genes are TRBV19 and TRBJ1-3; D is undetermined. The V end was cut by 5 bases, the J end by 1 base, with 12 bases between. In germline, CDR1 is LNHDA, CDR2 SQIVND (reference sequence). The CDR3 has 15 residues. The CDR3 coding sequence is TGTGCCAGTAGTGACCGGGTTTTGTCTGGAAACACCATATATTTT. It translates to CASSDRVLSGNTIYF.

The chain couples TRBV7-2 to TRBJ2-7, with TRBD2 identical over 12 bases. V gave up 5 bases and J gave up 6 bases; unmatched junction bases: 11. In germline, CDR1 is SGHTA, CDR2 FQGNSA. The CDR3 has 16 residues. CDR3 bases: TGTGCCAGCAGCCCTACGACTAGCGGGAGACGGGCCGAGCAGTACTTC. Residues: CASSPTTSGRRAEQYF.

This clone occurred once. This rearrangement joins TRBV4-2 to TRBJ2-1, with TRBD2 identical over 11 bases. The germline gives CDR1 LGHNA, CDR2 YNFKEQ. The CDR3 runs to 19 residues. The ends lost 0 bases at V and 3 bases at J; junction bases unmatched: 10. DNA of the CDR3: TGTGCCAGCAGCCAAGATAGCCTAGCGGGAGGACTGGGCTACAATGAGCAGTTCTTC. Translating gives CASSQDSLAGGLGYNEQFF.

This chain joins TRBV4-2 and TRBJ2-7; 12 bases map to TRBD2. Looked up from germline, CDR1 is LGHNA and CDR2 is YNFKEQ. The V gene end was trimmed by 2 bases and the J gene end by 4 bases; junction bases not matched to a gene: 9. The CDR3 is made up of 17 amino acids. This CDR3 reads CASSQTGLAGTDYEQYF. CDR3 nucleotide sequence: TGTGCCAGCAGCCAAACCGGACTAGCGGGGACTGATTACGAGCAGTACTTC.

The J gene is TRBJ2-5, the V gene TRBV5-1; D gene uncertain. Deletions cut 3 bases from V and 1 base from J, with 10 bases between. This CDR3 is built from 14 residues. Germline V lookup: CDR1 SGHRS, CDR2 YFSETQ. CDR3 nucleotides: TGCGCCAGCAGCTCCACCGGTGGCCAAGAGACCCAGTACTTC. Residues: CASSSTGGQETQYF.

The sample holds a few counts of this clone. This chain links TRBV4-1 with TRBJ2-7; D is undetermined. Trimming shortened V by 0 bases and J by 4 bases, and 10 bases separated the two germline ends. The CDR3 runs 14 residues. CDR1 is MGHRA and CDR2 is YSYEKL in the germline V gene. In DNA form, the CDR3 reads TGCGCCAGCAGCCAAGAAAGCCACTCGTACGAGCAGTACTTC. As protein: CASSQESHSYEQYF.

The V and J genes are TRBV30 and TRBJ1-4, with TRBD1 matching over 11 bases. In germline, CDR1 is GTSNPN, CDR2 SVGIG (reference sequence). V shed 5 bases and J 2 bases; nucleotides not matched to a gene: 10. This CDR3 is built from 17 residues. CDR3 DNA sequence: TGTGCCTGGGGCGACGGACAGGGGGCGCTTACTAATGAAAAACTGTTTTTT. Its translation: CAWGDGQGALTNEKLFF.